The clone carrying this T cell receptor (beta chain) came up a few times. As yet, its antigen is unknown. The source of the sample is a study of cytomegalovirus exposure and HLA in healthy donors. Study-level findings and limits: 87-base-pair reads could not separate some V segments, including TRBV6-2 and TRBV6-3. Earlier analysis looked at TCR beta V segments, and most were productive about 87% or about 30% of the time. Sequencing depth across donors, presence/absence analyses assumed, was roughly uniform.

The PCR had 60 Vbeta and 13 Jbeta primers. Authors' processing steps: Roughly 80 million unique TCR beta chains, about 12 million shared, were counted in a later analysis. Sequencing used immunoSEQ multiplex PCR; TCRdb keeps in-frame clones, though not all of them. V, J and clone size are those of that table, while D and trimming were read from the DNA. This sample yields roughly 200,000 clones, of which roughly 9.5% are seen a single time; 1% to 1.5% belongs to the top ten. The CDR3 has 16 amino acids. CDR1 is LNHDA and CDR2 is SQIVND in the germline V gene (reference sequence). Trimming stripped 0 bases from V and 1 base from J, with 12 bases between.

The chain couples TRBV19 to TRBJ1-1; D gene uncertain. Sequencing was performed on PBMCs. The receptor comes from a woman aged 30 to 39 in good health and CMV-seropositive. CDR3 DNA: TGTGCCAGTAGTATAGATTTACCCCCCAGGAACACTGAAGCTTTCTTT. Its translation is CASSIDLPPRNTEAFF.